These 8 T cell receptor beta chains were sequenced from one sample in a study of patients and donors after allogeneic stem cell transplantation. One entry per CDR3 protein results from TCRdb running MiXCR on the RT-PCR reads. Of more than 850,000 distinct CDR3 sequences listed, under 20% are singletons. The sample was blood, either unsorted or a sorted T cell fraction (not recorded which). These receptors were obtained from a human donor who was either an allogeneic HSCT recipient or a stem cell or donor lymphocyte infusion donor (not recorded which). It is not recorded whose cells these are; they may come from a transplant donor.

This clonotype has a count of ten or more. The V and J genes are TRBV27 and TRBJ2-5; D remains unclear. Deletions cut 5 bases from V and 1 base from J, with 11 bases between. In germline, CDR1 is MNHEY, CDR2 SMNVEV (reference sequence). CDR3 size: 14 residues. The CDR3 DNA follows: TGTGCCAGCAGTCCCCGGACGGGCCAAGAGACCCAGTACTTC. This codes for CASSPRTGQETQYF.

This chain links TRBV6-1 with TRBJ1-6, with 7 bases aligning to TRBD1. Germline V gene sequence: CDR1 MNHNS, CDR2 SASEGT. Losses at the gene ends were 7 bases for V and 7 bases for J; bases not matched to a gene: 19. CDR3 size: 18 residues. CDR3 sequence (DNA): TGTGCCAGCACCTTCTCTCGACAGGGTATTTTCGCGAATTCACCCCTCCACTTT. Its protein product is CASTFSRQGIFANSPLHF.

This clonotype was seen a few times. V gene TRBV11-2 combines with J gene TRBJ2-4; D may be TRBD2 (6 bases). The germline V gene encodes CDR1 SGHAT and CDR2 FQNNGV. The germline V and J ends were trimmed by 1 base and 7 bases, with 11 bases remaining between them. There are 14 residues in the CDR3. The CDR3 reads CASSLGGVRNIQYF. The CDR3, as DNA: TGTGCCAGCAGCTTAGGGGGGGTGAGGAACATTCAGTACTTC.

Only a few counts were recorded for this clonotype. The chain carries TRBV20-1 and TRBJ2-3; 7 bases align to TRBD2. The germline gives CDR1 DFQATT, CDR2 SNEGSKA (reference sequence). The V and J ends lost 4 bases and 2 bases, in that order; junction bases with no gene match: 6. This CDR3 has 14 residues. In DNA form, the CDR3 reads TGCAGTGCTACTAGCGGATTTTACACAGATACGCAGTATTTT. This encodes CSATSGFYTDTQYF.

This clonotype was detected a few times. The rearrangement joins TRBV24-1 to TRBJ2-3; 13 nucleotides align to TRBD2. Per the germline V gene, CDR1 is KGHDR and CDR2 is SFDVKD. CDR3 length equals 18 residues. V shed 4 bases, J shed 3 bases, and the junction held 9 bases outside the gene matches. CDR3 protein: CATSDRTSGRFVTDTQYF. CDR3 nucleotides: TGTGCCACCAGTGACCGGACTAGCGGGAGATTCGTAACAGATACGCAGTATTTT.

The table lists this clonotype with a few counts. The chain carries TRBV20-1 and TRBJ1-5; D perhaps matches TRBD1 (5 bases). The CDR3 runs 15 residues. Germline CDR1 and CDR2: DFQATT and SNEGSKA (reference sequence). Trimming pared 2 bases from V and 1 base from J, leaving 12 bases between. The CDR3 DNA reads TGCAGTGCTAGAAAAGTCCAGGGCAGCAATCAGCCCCAGCATTTT. This codes for CSARKVQGSNQPQHF.

This chain connects TRBV28 to TRBJ1-4; TRBD1 is a possible D gene (6 bases). The CDR3 consists of 14 residues. Germline CDR1 is MDHEN and CDR2 is SYDVKM. V lost 6 bases and J lost 4, with 12 bases in between. The CDR3 protein is CASSGQTLNEKLFF. The CDR3 DNA reads as TGTGCCAGCAGCGGACAGACCCTTAATGAAAAACTGTTTTTT.

This clonotype has a handful of counts. This chain joins TRBV6-1 and TRBJ2-2; no firm D call. The CDR3 has 13 amino acids. V lost 5 bases, J lost 5 bases, and 9 bases lay in between. From germline, CDR1 is MNHNS and CDR2 SASEGT. CDR3 loop: CASSHGDTGELFF. CDR3 DNA sequence: TGTGCCAGCAGTCATGGGGATACCGGGGAGCTGTTTTTT.